The next 9 T cell receptor beta chains were all read from a single sample in a study of CD8+ T cells in alopecia areata. The treatment here: oral pan-JAK inhibitor, 5-10 mg twice daily. The sequencing template was cDNA reverse transcribed from extracted RNA. Sequenced by immunoSEQ multiplex PCR; TCRdb stores in-frame clones only, minus some. This table holds hundreds of thousands of clones, roughly 60% found once. The input for sequencing was CD4+ T cells sorted from blood, taken at week 24, from a patient treated with tofacitinib. These receptors all come from a human donor with alopecia areata.

The genes are TRBV7-2 and TRBJ1-1, with no clear D. V lost 6 bases and J lost 1, with 15 bases in between. The length of the CDR3 is 15 residues. CDR1 and CDR2 from the germline V gene are SGHTA and FQGNSA. The CDR3 bases are TGTGCCAGCAGTTTTAGCGGTTTGGGGAACACTGAAGCTTTCTTT. Translating it yields CASSFSGLGNTEAFF.

The genes are TRBV7-9 and TRBJ2-3; no clear D. Germline lookup yields CDR1 SEHNR and CDR2 FQNEAQ (reference sequence). V lost 2 bases and J 0 bases, leaving 6 bases between the germline ends. CDR3 size: 14 residues. The CDR3 is CASSLTQSTDTQYF. The CDR3 DNA sequence: TGTGCCAGCAGCTTAACGCAGAGCACAGATACGCAGTATTTT.

The rearrangement joins TRBV6-5 to TRBJ1-2; D is uncertain. Trimming shortened V by 6 bases and J by 7 bases, and 12 bases separated the two germline ends. Germline V lookup: CDR1 MNHEY, CDR2 SVGAGI. The CDR3 covers 12 residues. CDR3 sequence: CASRQGRVGYTF. As DNA, the CDR3 is TGTGCCAGCAGGCAAGGACGAGTTGGCTACACCTTC.

The chain joins TRBV2 to TRBJ2-5; no clear D. Germline V CDR1 and CDR2: SNHLY, FYNNEI. Trimming left V 5 bases short and J 3 bases short, with 13 bases between. The CDR3 length is 14 residues. The CDR3 reads CASSRPPMEETQYF. The CDR3 DNA reads as TGTGCCAGCAGTCGGCCCCCAATGGAAGAGACCCAGTACTTC.

The rearrangement links TRBV29-1 to TRBJ2-3, with unresolved D. The CDR3 is 11 residues long. The V and J ends lost 2 bases and 10 bases respectively, with 10 bases between them. The germline gives CDR1 SQVTM, CDR2 ANQGSEA. This CDR3 reads CSVESSLAQYF. In DNA, the CDR3 is TGCAGCGTTGAATCGAGTTTAGCGCAGTATTTT.

The rearrangement uses TRBV29-1 and TRBJ2-3, with D perhaps TRBD1 or TRBD2 (5 bases each). Germline V gene data show CDR1 as SQVTM and CDR2 as ANQGSEA. The CDR3 consists of 11 residues. With 4 bases removed from V and 7 bases from J, the gap between germline ends came to 9 bases. CDR3 amino acids: CSVGDGHTQYF. CDR3 sequence (DNA): TGCAGCGTTGGGGACGGTCATACGCAGTATTTT.

CDR3 nucleotide sequence: TGTGCCAGCAGCTTAGGTGGGACAGGGGAGCAGTTCTTC. It translates to CASSLGGTGEQFF. This chain uses TRBV7-2 with TRBJ2-1; 9 bases are shared with TRBD1. The trim removed 1 base at V and 10 bases at J, leaving 2 bases unmatched. Germline V CDR1 and CDR2: SGHTA, FQGNSA. The CDR3 covers 13 residues.

Comments on this clone: Other DNA sequences in this sample translate to the same CDR3. This chain joins TRBV29-1 and TRBJ2-7; weak D call: TRBD2 (5 bases). Per germline, CDR1 SQVTM and CDR2 ANQGSEA. The CDR3 length is 11 residues. V lost 4 bases to trimming and J lost 1 base, with 5 bases between them. The CDR3 region is CSVGTSYEQYF. CDR3 DNA: TGCAGCGTTGGGACTTCCTACGAGCAGTACTTC.

This chain joins TRBV29-1 and TRBJ2-3; possibly TRBD2 for D (5 bases). The CDR3 is 14 residues long. The V end lost 1 base, the J end lost 4 bases, and 12 bases lay between the germline ends. Germline CDR1 and CDR2: SQVTM and ANQGSEA. CDR3 in DNA: TGCAGCGTTGAAGTAGGAGGTTTTCCAGATACGCAGTATTTT. It is translated as CSVEVGGFPDTQYF.